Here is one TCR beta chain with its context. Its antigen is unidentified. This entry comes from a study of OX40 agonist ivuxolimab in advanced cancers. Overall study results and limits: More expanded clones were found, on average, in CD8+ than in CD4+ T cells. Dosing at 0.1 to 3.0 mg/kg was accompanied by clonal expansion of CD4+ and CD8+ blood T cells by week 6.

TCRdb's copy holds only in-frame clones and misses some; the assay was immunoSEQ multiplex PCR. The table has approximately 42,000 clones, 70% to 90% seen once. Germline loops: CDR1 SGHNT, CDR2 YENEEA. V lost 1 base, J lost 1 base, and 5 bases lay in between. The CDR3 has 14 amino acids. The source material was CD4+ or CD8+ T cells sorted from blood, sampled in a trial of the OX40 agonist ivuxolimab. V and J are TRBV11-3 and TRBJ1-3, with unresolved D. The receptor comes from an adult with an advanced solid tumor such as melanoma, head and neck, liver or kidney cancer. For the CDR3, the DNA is TGTGCCAGCAGCTTAGCCCGATCTGGAAACACCATATATTTT. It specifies CASSLARSGNTIYF.